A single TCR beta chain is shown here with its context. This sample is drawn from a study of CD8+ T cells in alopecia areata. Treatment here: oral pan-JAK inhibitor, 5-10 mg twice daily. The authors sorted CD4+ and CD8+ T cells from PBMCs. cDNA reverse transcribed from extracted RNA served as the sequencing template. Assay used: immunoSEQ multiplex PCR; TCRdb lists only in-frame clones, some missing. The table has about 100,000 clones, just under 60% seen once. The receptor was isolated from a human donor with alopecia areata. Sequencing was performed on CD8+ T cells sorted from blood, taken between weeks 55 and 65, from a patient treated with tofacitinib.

CDR3: CASSEYSGGPRTDTQYF. The CDR3 DNA follows: TGTGCCAGCAGCGAATATAGCGGGGGGCCACGCACAGATACGCAGTATTTT. The V and J genes are TRBV9 and TRBJ2-3, with TRBD2 identical over 10 bases. The V gene's germline CDR1 is SGDLS and CDR2 YYNGEE. The V and J ends lost 3 bases and 1 base, in that order; junction bases with no gene match: 8. There are 17 residues in the CDR3.